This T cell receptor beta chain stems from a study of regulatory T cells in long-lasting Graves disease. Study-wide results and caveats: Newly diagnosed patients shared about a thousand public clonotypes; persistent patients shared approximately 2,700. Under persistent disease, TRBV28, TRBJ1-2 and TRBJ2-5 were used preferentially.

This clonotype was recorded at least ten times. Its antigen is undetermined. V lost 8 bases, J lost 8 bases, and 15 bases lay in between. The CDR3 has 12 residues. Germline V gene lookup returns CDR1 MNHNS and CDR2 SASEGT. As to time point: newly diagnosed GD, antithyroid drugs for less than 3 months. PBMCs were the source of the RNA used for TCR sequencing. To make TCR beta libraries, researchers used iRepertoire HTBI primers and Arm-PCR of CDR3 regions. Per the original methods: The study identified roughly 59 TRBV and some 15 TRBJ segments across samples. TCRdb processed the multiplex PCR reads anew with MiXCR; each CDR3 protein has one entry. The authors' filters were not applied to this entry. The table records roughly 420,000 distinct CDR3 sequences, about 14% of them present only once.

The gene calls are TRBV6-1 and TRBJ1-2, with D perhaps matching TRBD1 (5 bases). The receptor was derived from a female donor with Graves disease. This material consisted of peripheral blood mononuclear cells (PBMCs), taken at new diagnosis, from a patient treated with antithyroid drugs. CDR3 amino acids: CASLWGPGGYTF. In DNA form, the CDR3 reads TGTGCCAGCCTCTGGGGACCGGGCGGCTACACCTTC.